This T cell receptor beta chain was captured in a study of blood T cell repertoires in COVID-19. Turning to the study itself: The United States, Italy and Spain supplied acute and convalescent COVID-19 samples. Sample material is recorded as cDNA or gDNA derived from T cells, B-cell-depleted T cells, or PBMCs.

From germline, CDR1 is MNHNY and CDR2 SVGAGI (reference sequence). J was trimmed by 0 bases and V by 7 bases; bases with no gene match: 2. This CDR3 has 14 amino acids. Per the authors' pipeline: The assay estimated nucleated cells by amplifying reference gene primers. Generated by immunoSEQ multiplex PCR, the TCRdb table keeps only in-frame clones and is missing some. V and J calls and clone size are copied from that table; D and trimming were computed from the DNA. The sample lists approximately 230,000 clones, around four fifths occurring once. This chain joins TRBV6-6 and TRBJ2-2; 7 positions match TRBD2. The sequence was obtained from a man aged 25 to 40 with active or convalescent COVID-19. The source material was peripheral blood. The CDR3, as DNA: TGTGCCAGCAAGCGGGATACGAACACCGGGGAGCTGTTTTTT. This sequence encodes CASKRDTNTGELFF.